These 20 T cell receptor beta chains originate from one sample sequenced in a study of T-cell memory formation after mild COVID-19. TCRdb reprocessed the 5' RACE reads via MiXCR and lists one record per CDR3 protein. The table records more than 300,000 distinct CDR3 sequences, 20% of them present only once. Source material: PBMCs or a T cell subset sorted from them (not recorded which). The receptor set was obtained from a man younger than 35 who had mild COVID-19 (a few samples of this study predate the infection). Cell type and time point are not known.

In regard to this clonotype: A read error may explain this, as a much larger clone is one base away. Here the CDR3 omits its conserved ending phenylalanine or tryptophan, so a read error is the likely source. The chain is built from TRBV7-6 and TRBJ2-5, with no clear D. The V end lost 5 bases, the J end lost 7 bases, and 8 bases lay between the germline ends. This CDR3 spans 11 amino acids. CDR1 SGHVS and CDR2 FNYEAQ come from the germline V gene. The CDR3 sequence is CASSERGTQYL. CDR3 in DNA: TGTGCCAGCAGCGAAAGAGGGACCCAGTACTTA.

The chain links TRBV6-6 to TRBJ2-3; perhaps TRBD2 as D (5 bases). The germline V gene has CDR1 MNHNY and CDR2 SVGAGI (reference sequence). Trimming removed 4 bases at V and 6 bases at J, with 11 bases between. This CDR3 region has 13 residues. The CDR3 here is CASSFPDWDTQYF. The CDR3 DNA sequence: TGTGCCAGCAGTTTCCCGGACTGGGATACGCAGTATTTT.

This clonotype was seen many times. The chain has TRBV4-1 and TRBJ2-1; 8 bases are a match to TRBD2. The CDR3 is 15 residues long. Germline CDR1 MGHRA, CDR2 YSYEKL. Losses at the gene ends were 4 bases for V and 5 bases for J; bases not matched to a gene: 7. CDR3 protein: CASSPFGGADNEQFF. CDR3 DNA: TGCGCCAGCAGCCCATTCGGGGGGGCCGACAATGAGCAGTTCTTC.

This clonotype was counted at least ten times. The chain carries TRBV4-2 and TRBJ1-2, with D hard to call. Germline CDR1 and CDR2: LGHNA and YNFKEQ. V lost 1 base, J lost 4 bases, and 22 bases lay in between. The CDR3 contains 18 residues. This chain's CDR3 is CASSQVPPGSSFPYGYTF. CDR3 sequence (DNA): TGTGCCAGCAGCCAAGTACCTCCGGGCAGCAGCTTCCCCTATGGCTACACCTTC.

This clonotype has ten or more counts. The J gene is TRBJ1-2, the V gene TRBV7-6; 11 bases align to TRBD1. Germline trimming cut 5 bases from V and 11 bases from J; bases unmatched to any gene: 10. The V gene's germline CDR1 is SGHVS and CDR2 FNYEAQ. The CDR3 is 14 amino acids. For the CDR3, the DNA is TGTGCCAGCAGCCTACTTGCGGGACAGGGGGTTTACACCTTC. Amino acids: CASSLLAGQGVYTF.

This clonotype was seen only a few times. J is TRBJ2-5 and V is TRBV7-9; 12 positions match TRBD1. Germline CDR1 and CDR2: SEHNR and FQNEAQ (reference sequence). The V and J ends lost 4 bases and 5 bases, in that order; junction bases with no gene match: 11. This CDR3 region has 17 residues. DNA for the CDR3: TGTGCCAGCAGCTCCGGGCCCGGGACAGGGGGCTTGGAGACCCAGTACTTC. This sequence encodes CASSSGPGTGGLETQYF.

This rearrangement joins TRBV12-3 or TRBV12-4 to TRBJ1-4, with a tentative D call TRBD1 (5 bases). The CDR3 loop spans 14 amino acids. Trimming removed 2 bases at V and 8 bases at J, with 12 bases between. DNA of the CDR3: TGTGCCAGCAGTTTAAGGCAGGGTCAGGAAAAACTGTTTTTT. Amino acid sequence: CASSLRQGQEKLFF.

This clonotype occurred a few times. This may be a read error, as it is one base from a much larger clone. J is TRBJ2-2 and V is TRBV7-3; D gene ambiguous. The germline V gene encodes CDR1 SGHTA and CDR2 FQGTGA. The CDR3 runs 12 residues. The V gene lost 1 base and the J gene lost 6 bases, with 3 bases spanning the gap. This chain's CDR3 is CASSLNPGELFF. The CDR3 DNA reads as TGTGCCAGCAGCTTAAACCCCGGGGAGCTGTTTTTT.

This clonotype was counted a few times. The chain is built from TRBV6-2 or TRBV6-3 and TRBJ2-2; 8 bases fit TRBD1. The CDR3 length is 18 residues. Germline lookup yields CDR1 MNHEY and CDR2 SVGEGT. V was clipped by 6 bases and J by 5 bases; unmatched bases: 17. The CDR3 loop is CASSIDRGRGEITGELFF. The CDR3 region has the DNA TGTGCCAGCAGCATCGACAGGGGTCGTGGGGAAATAACCGGGGAGCTGTTTTTT.

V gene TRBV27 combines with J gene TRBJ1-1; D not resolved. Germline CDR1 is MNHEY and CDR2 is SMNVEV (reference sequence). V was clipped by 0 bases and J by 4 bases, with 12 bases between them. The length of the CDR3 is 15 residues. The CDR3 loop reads CASSLSTPPGTEAFF. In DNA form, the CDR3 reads TGTGCCAGCAGTTTATCGACACCCCCTGGCACTGAAGCTTTCTTT.

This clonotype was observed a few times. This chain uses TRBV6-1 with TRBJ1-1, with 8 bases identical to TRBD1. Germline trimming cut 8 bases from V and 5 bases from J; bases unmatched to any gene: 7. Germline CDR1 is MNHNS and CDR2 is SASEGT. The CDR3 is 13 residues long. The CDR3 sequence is CASLRQGRTEAFF. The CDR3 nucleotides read TGTGCCAGCCTAAGACAGGGGAGGACTGAAGCTTTCTTT.

The CDR3 DNA reads TGTGCCAGCAGCCATAGGACAGGGACCGGGGAGCTGTTTTTT. This codes for CASSHRTGTGELFF. The V gene is TRBV7-2, the J gene TRBJ2-2; 8 bases are shared with TRBD1. CDR3 length: 14 amino acids. CDR1 SGHTA and CDR2 FQGNSA come from the germline V gene. V shed 5 bases and J 5 bases; nucleotides not matched to a gene: 4.

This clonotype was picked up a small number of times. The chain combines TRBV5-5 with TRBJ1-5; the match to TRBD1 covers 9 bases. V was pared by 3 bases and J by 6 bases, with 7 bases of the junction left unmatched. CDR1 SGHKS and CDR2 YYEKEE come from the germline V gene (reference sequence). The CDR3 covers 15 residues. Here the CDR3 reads CASSSPDRGPQPQHF. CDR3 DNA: TGTGCCAGCAGCTCGCCGGACAGGGGCCCTCAGCCCCAGCATTTT.

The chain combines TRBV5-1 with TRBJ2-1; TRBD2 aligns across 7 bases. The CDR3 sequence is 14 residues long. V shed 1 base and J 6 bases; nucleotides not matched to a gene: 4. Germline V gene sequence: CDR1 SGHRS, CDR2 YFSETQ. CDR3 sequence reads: CASSLRLAGNEQFF. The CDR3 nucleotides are TGCGCCAGCAGCTTGAGACTAGCAGGCAATGAGCAGTTCTTC. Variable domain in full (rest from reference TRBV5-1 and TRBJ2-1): KAGVTQTPRYLIKTRGQQVTLSCSPISGHRSVSWYQQTPGQGLQFLFEYFSETQRNKGNFPGRFSGRQFSNSRSEMNVSTLELGDSALYLCASSLRLAGNEQFFGPGTRLTVL.

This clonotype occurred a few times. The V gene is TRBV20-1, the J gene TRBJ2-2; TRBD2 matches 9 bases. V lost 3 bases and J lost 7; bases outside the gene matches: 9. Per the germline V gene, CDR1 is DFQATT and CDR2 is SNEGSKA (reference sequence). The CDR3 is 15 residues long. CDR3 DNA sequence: TGCAGTGCTAGCCTTAGGCGGGGGGGCGTCGGGGAGCTGTTTTTT. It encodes CSASLRRGGVGELFF.

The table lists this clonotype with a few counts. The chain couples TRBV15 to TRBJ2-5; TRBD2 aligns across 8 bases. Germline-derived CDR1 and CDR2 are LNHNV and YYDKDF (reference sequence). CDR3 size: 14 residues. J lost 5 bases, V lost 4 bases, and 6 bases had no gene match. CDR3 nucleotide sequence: TGTGCCACCAGCACTGCGGGGGGAGGGGAGACCCAGTACTTC. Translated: CATSTAGGGETQYF.

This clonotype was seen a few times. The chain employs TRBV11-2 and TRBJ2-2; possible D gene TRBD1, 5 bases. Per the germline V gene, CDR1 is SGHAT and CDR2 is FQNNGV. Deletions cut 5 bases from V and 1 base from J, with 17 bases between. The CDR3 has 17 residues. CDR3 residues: CASSPLIGRENTGELFF. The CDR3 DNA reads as TGTGCCAGCAGCCCCCTGATCGGCAGGGAGAACACCGGGGAGCTGTTTTTT. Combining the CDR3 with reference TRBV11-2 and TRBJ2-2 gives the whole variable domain EAGVAQSPRYKIIEKRQSVAFWCNPISGHATLYWYQQILGQGPKLLIQFQNNGVVDDSQLPKDRFSAERLKGVDSTLKIQPAKLEDSAVYLCASSPLIGRENTGELFFGEGSRLTVL.

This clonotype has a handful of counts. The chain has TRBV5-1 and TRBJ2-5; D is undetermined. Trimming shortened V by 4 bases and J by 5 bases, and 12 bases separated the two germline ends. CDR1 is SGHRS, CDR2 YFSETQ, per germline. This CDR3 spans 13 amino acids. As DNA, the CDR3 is TGCGCCAGCAGCCCAACGATGGGGGAGACCCAGTACTTC. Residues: CASSPTMGETQYF.

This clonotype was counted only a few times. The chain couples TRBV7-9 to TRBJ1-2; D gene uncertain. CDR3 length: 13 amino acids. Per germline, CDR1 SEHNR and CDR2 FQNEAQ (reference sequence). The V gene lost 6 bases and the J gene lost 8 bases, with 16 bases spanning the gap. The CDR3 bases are TGTGCCAGCAGAGAAGGCAGTCCTCAGGGCTACACCTTC. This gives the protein CASREGSPQGYTF.

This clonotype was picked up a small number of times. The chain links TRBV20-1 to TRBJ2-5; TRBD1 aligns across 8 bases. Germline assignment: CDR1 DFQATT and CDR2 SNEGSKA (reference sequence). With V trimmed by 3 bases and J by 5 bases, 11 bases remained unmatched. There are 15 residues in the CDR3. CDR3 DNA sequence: TGCAGTGCTAGTGTAGTGGACAGGGCCTCCGAGACCCAGTACTTC. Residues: CSASVVDRASETQYF.